This is a list of T cell receptor beta chains from one sample in a study of blood T cell repertoires in COVID-19. This table comes from immunoSEQ multiplex PCR, and its TCRdb copy is limited to in-frame clones, with some not included. In the table there are some 180,000 clones, around 84% of which are singletons. What was sequenced was PBMCs or T cells enriched from blood (not recorded which). The receptors come from a woman in her twenties or thirties who had been exposed to COVID-19. CDR3s include the opening cysteine and the closing phenylalanine or tryptophan. Fields, in order: J gene, V gene, clone size, D gene, CDR3 DNA, CDR3 protein. A D gene is named only where the DNA matches it firmly. The size of a clone is reported for some rows only, either as once, few or many, or as a class for expanded clones.

>TRBJ1-1|TRBV3-1/TRBV3-2|few|NA
TGTGCCAGCAGCCAAGCAGGTCGTCTGAACACTGAAGCTTTCTTT
CASSQAGRLNTEAFF
>TRBJ1-1|TRBV7-9|NA|TRBD1
TGTGCCAGCAGCTTATTTAGGACAGGGGGAATGAACACTGAAGCTTTCTTT
CASSLFRTGGMNTEAFF
>TRBJ2-2|TRBV14|NA|NA
TGTGCCAGCAGCACACGGACACAAAACACCGGGGAGCTGTTTTTT
CASSTRTQNTGELFF
>TRBJ2-3|TRBV3-1/TRBV3-2|NA|NA
TGTGCCAGCAGCCAAGATCTTTCCGAGGGTATGAATACGCAGTATTTT
CASSQDLSEGMNTQYF
>TRBJ1-1|TRBV2|NA|NA
TGTGCCAGCAGTGAAGCGCTGGGGGCGGTTGGTAGGAACACTGAAGCTTTCTTT
CASSEALGAVGRNTEAFF
>TRBJ1-1|TRBV2|NA|NA
TGTGCCAGCAGTGAAGGTGGGCGCAGATTGAACACTGAAGCTTTCTTT
CASSEGGRRLNTEAFF
>TRBJ1-2|TRBV27|NA|NA
TGTGCCAGCAGTTTACGGGCAGGGGATGTTGACTACACCTTC
CASSLRAGDVDYTF
>TRBJ2-7|TRBV5-1|NA|TRBD1
TGCGCCAGCGCGCAACCGGGACAGGGGGGACGCGAGCAGTACTTC
CASAQPGQGGREQYF
>TRBJ1-2|TRBV4-3|NA|NA
TGCGCCAGCACGCCGGGTCCCACCCCTAACTATGGCTACACCTTC
CASTPGPTPNYGYTF
>TRBJ1-6|TRBV10-3|NA|NA
TGTGCCATCAGTGGGGGGCAACTAAATAATTCACCCCTCCACTTT
CAISGGQLNNSPLHF
>TRBJ2-7|TRBV2|NA|NA
TGTGCCAGCAGACCCGACAGCTACGAGCAGTACTTC
CASRPDSYEQYF
>TRBJ2-3|TRBV6-5|NA|TRBD2
TGTGCCAGCAGTTACTCTGCGGGGGGCACAGATACGCAGTATTTT
CASSYSAGGTDTQYF
>TRBJ1-2|TRBV7-9|NA|NA
TGTGCCAGCAGCTTGGGAGGGTTGGACTATGGCTACACCTTC
CASSLGGLDYGYTF
>TRBJ1-1|TRBV4-3|NA|NA
TGCGCCAGCAGCCAAAGGACGGGGGCTGAAGCTTTCTTT
CASSQRTGAEAFF
>TRBJ1-6|TRBV7-6|few|NA
TGTGCCAGCAGCTTAGTAACAGGGTCGGATTCACCCCTCCACTTT
CASSLVTGSDSPLHF
>TRBJ2-1|TRBV4-1|NA|NA
TGCGCCAGCAGCCAAGATTGGGGGGGGGCAAACAATGAGCAGTTCTTC
CASSQDWGGANNEQFF
>TRBJ2-1|TRBV5-1|NA|TRBD2
TGCGCCAGCAGCTGGAGCGGGGGGGATGTGGATGAGCAGTTCTTC
CASSWSGGDVDEQFF
>TRBJ1-4|TRBV2|NA|NA
TGTGCCAGCAGTGAGGGAATCCCAGGGCAAGGAAAACTGTTTTTT
CASSEGIPGQGKLFF
>TRBJ2-3|TRBV2|few|NA
TGTGCCAGCAGTGAGGAGAGCGTAAGCACAGATACGCAGTATTTT
CASSEESVSTDTQYF
>TRBJ2-2|TRBV29-1|NA|TRBD1
TGCAGCGTTTTGACAGGGTGGAACACCGGGGAGCTGTTTTTT
CSVLTGWNTGELFF
>TRBJ1-5|TRBV9|NA|TRBD1
TGTGCCAGCAGCCCAACAGGGGTCTTTCAGCCCCAGCATTTT
CASSPTGVFQPQHF
>TRBJ1-5|TRBV12-1|NA|NA
NA
CASSFGQGSNQPQHF
>TRBJ2-3|TRBV9|NA|NA
TGTGCCAGCAGCCTAGATTCGGGTCCAGATACGCAGTATTTT
CASSLDSGPDTQYF
>TRBJ1-1|TRBV5-1|NA|NA
TGCGCCAGCAGCACGGGGGACGTTTTGAACACTGAAGCTTTCTTT
CASSTGDVLNTEAFF
>TRBJ1-6|TRBV9|NA|TRBD1
TGTGCCAGCAGCGCCAGTCAGACAGGGGGTAATTCACCCCTCCACTTT
CASSASQTGGNSPLHF
>TRBJ1-5|TRBV3-1/TRBV3-2|few|TRBD1
TGTGCCAGCAGCCGTTCGACAGGGACCAATCAGCCCCAGCATTTT
CASSRSTGTNQPQHF
>TRBJ2-7|TRBV10-1|NA|TRBD2
TGCGCCAGCAGTGAGGAGACGGCGGGAGCCTACGAGCAGTACTTC
CASSEETAGAYEQYF
>TRBJ2-7|TRBV3-1/TRBV3-2|NA|NA
TGTGCCAGCAGCCACTCGGGGGAGCAGTACTTC
CASSHSGEQYF
>TRBJ2-3|TRBV5-1|once|TRBD2
TGCGCCAGCAGCCCCCCTAGCGGGGGTAGCACAGATACGCAGTATTTT
CASSPPSGGSTDTQYF
>TRBJ2-1|TRBV29-1|NA|NA
TGCAGCGCCGAGGGGGTCCCCTACAATGAGCAGTTCTTC
CSAEGVPYNEQFF
>TRBJ1-1|TRBV10-2|NA|NA
TGCGCCAGCAGCCCGGGACTCCCGGGGGAAACTGAAGCTTTCTTT
CASSPGLPGETEAFF
>TRBJ1-4|TRBV5-5|NA|TRBD1
TGTGCCAGCAGCTTAGGGACAGCTCTAGGGGAAAAACTGTTTTTT
CASSLGTALGEKLFF
>TRBJ1-2|TRBV9|NA|NA
TGTGCCAGCAGCGTAGTTGAGAGGCCGACGTTAGGCTACACCTTC
CASSVVERPTLGYTF